This T cell receptor (beta chain) was sequenced for a study of neurological immune-mediated disorders. Trimming removed 0 bases at V and 8 bases at J, with 13 bases between. This CDR3 spans 14 amino acids. Per the germline V gene, CDR1 is ENHRY and CDR2 is SYGVKD. Time point described: longitudinal time-point 1 (baseline). TCRdb used MiXCR to reprocess the 5' RACE reads, holding one entry per CDR3 protein. The repertoire holds tens of thousands of distinct CDR3 sequences, approximately 14% seen once, with roughly 4.2% in the top ten. This clonotype was observed at least ten times. The V and J genes are TRBV10-3 and TRBJ1-2, with unresolved D. The clonotype comes from a female donor with HTLV-1-associated myelopathy (HAM/TSP). The sequenced sample was PBMCs. The CDR3 here is CAISESSGSSGYTF. CDR3 bases: TGTGCCATCAGTGAGTCGAGCGGCAGTTCAGGCTACACCTTC.